This TCR beta chain originates from a study of blood T cell repertoires in COVID-19. Study information: Samples taken during acute and convalescent COVID-19 were collected in the United States, Italy and Spain.

Seattle-derived patients entered the study during active infection and were followed longitudinally. Per the original methods: Amplifying reference gene primers gave estimates of nucleated cell counts. Sequencing was performed with immunoSEQ multiplex PCR; in TCRdb, only in-frame clones are kept and a portion is missing. V, J and clone size are taken as reported in that table, and D and trimming were inferred from the DNA itself. Here the sample spans 85,000 to 120,000 clones, approximately 86% being singletons. The sequencing sample was made of peripheral blood. This clonotype was sampled from a woman aged 45-65 years with COVID-19, enrolled during active disease.

CDR3 nucleotide sequence: TGTGCCAGCTCACCAGGGACTAGCGGCATGAATGAGCAGTTCTTC. Protein sequence: CASSPGTSGMNEQFF. V and J are TRBV18 and TRBJ2-1; 11 bases match TRBD2. Trimming at V came to 2 bases and at J to 7 bases, leaving 4 bases not matched to a gene. Germline V gene lookup returns CDR1 KGHSH and CDR2 LQKENI. This CDR3 has 15 amino acids.